This TCR beta chain was profiled in a study of blood T cell repertoires in COVID-19. For the study at large: Sites in the United States, Italy and Spain provided acute and convalescent COVID-19 samples. PBMCs, B-cell-depleted T cells, or T cells were the source of the cDNA or gDNA that made up the material.

Authors' data handling: Nucleated cell number was recorded as an estimate derived from reference gene primer amplification. Sequencing used immunoSEQ multiplex PCR; TCRdb keeps in-frame clones, though not all of them. From that table come the V and J calls and clone size; the DNA was used to work out D and trimming. Of 360,000 or so clones in the sample, nearly 90% are singletons; the top ten hold around 7%. V was pared by 7 bases and J by 2 bases, with 8 bases of the junction left unmatched. Germline values: CDR1 LGHDT, CDR2 YNNKEL (reference sequence). This CDR3 comprises 15 residues. The gene calls are TRBV3-1 (or the pseudogene TRBV3-2) and TRBJ1-1, with TRBD1 matching 9 bases. The source is a man aged 18 to 30 with active or convalescent COVID-19. Material: peripheral blood. CDR3 sequence: CASNKRGQGNTEAFF. CDR3 coding DNA: TGTGCCAGCAACAAGAGGGGACAGGGAAACACTGAAGCTTTCTTT.